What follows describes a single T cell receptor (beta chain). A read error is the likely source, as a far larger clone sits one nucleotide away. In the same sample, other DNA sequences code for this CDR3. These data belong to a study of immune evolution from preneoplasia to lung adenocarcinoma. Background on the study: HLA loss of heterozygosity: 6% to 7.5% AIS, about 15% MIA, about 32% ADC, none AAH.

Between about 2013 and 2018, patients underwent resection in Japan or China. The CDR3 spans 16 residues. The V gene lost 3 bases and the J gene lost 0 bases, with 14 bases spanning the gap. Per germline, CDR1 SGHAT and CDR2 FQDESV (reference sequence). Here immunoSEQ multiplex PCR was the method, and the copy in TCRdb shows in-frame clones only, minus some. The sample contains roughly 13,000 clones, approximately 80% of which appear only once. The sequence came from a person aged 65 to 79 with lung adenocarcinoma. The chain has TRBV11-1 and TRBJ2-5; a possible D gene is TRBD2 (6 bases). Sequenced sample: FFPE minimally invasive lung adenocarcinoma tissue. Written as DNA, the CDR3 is TGTGCCAGCAGCTTTGGAACTAGCAGAAACCAAGAGACCCAGTACTTC. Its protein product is CASSFGTSRNQETQYF. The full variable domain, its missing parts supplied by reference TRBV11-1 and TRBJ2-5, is EAEVAQSPRYKITEKSQAVAFWCDPISGHATLYWYRQILGQGPELLVQFQDESVVDDSQLPKDRFSAERLKGVDSTLKIQPAELGDSAMYLCASSFGTSRNQETQYFGPGTRLLVL.